Presented here are 5 T cell receptor beta chains from one specimen sequenced in a study of Graves' ophthalmopathy and Graves' hyperthyroidism. Amplification targeted the TCR beta CDR3 regions, with RNA transcripts as the source material. Second-round multiplex PCR came after a first-round RT-PCR that employed HTBI primers. TCRdb fed the multiplex PCR reads into MiXCR, producing one record per CDR3 protein. The sample yields 230,000 or so distinct CDR3 sequences, around 42% seen once. The sequencing sample was made of peripheral blood. The receptors were gathered from an adult man with Graves' ophthalmopathy.

This clonotype was detected only a few times. The CDR3 region has the DNA TGTGCCAGCAGCCCGGACAGGGGAAGCTCCTACGAGCAGTACTTC. Protein sequence: CASSPDRGSSYEQYF. The chain joins TRBV7-8 to TRBJ2-7; 9 nucleotides line up with TRBD1. CDR3 length equals 15 residues. V dropped 5 bases and J dropped 0; count of bases not matched to a gene: 5. The germline gives CDR1 SGHVS, CDR2 FQNEAQ.

This clonotype was detected only once. V is TRBV7-2 and J is TRBJ1-1, with D uncertain. CDR1 is SGHTA and CDR2 is FQGNSA in the germline V gene. Trimming stripped 1 base from V and 8 bases from J, with 17 bases between. The CDR3 totals 15 residues. Here the CDR3 reads CASSLDSLDEEEAFF. As DNA, the CDR3 is TGTGCCAGCAGCTTAGATAGTTTGGACGAGGAGGAAGCTTTCTTT.

Points on this clonotype: A much larger clone differs from this one at a single base, so this may be a read error. V gene TRBV7-7 combines with J gene TRBJ2-5; TRBD1 is a possible D gene (6 bases). The CDR3 is 13 residues long. Germline loops: CDR1 SSHAT, CDR2 FNYEAQ (reference sequence). The CDR3 region has the DNA TGTGCTAGCAGCTTAGGGGGTCGGGGGACCCAGTACTTC. Its protein is CASSLGGRGTQYF.

In DNA form, the CDR3 reads TGTGCCAGCAGCCACCCCGGACCCGACTACGAGCAGTACTTC. Residues: CASSHPGPDYEQYF. The chain combines TRBV7-8 with TRBJ2-7; no reliable D call. V was shortened by 5 bases and J by 3 bases, with 14 bases between the two germline ends. Per the germline V gene, CDR1 is SGHVS and CDR2 is FQNEAQ. The CDR3 consists of 14 residues.

The sample holds many counts of this clonotype. The CDR3 bases are TGTGCCAGCGGAATGGACAGGGGGCGAAGTAGGAGTGAAAAACTGTTTTTT. It yields the protein CASGMDRGRSRSEKLFF. The chain uses TRBV2 and TRBJ1-4; 11 positions match TRBD1. There are 17 residues in the CDR3. J lost 7 bases, V lost 8 bases, and 15 bases had no gene match. Germline loops: CDR1 SNHLY, CDR2 FYNNEI.